This T cell receptor beta chain stems from a study of cytomegalovirus exposure and HLA in healthy donors. The wider study: Of all 400 or so donors who were genotyped, roughly 81% belonged to the Caucasian-associated ancestry cluster.

General study points: An analysis was carried out later, and it reportedly showed fewer N-insertions in an Asian-associated ancestry cluster than the approximately 670-donor mean. The study recorded about 150 TCR beta chains that were cytomegalovirus-associated.

This clone has only one observation. Its antigen is unidentified. This PCR relied on a set of 60 Vbeta primers and 13 Jbeta primers. Original processing methods: In a later analysis, 79 million or so unique TCR beta chains included roughly 11 million shared by two or more donors. The protocol was immunoSEQ multiplex PCR, while the TCRdb copy is restricted to in-frame clones and leaves out a portion. V and J calls and clone size are copied from that table; D and trimming were computed from the DNA. The sample carries more than 85,000 clones, less than 85% recorded once. V dropped 2 bases and J dropped 7 bases, with 11 bases sitting between them. Germline V gene lookup returns CDR1 MDHEN and CDR2 SYDVKM. The CDR3 has 13 amino acids.

Sequencing was carried out using PBMCs. V gene TRBV28 combines with J gene TRBJ1-2; the D is unclear. This clonotype was sampled from a young man in good health and CMV-seropositive. DNA of the CDR3: TGTGCCAGCAGTTTACGATCGGGTTTTGGCTACACCTTC. This sequence encodes CASSLRSGFGYTF.